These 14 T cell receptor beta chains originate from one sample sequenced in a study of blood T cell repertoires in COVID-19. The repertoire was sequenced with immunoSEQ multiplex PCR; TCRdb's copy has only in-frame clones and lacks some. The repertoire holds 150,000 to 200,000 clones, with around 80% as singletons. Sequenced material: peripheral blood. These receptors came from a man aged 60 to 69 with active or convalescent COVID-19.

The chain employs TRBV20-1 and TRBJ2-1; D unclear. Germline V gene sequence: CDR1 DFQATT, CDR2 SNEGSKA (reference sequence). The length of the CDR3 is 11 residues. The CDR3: CSYGLYNEQFF. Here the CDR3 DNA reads TGCAGCTACGGTCTCTACAATGAGCAGTTCTTC.

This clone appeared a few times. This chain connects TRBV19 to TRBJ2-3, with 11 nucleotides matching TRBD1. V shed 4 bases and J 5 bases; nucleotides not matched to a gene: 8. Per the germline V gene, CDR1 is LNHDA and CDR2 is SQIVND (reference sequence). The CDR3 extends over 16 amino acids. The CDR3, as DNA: TGTGCCAGTAGTACCACTGGACAGGGGGCGAGAGATACGCAGTATTTT. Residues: CASSTTGQGARDTQYF.

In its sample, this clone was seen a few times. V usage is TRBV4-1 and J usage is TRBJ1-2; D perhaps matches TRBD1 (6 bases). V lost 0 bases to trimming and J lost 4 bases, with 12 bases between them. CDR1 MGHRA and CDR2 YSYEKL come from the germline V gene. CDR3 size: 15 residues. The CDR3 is CASSQDPGVTYGYTF. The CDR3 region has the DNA TGCGCCAGCAGCCAAGATCCAGGGGTGACCTATGGCTACACCTTC.

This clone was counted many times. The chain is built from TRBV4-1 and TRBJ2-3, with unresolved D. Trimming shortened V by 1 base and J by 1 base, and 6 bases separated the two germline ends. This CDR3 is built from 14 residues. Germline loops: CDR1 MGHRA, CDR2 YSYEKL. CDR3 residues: CASSQGTGTDTQYF. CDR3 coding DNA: TGCGCCAGCAGCCAAGGTACAGGCACAGATACGCAGTATTTT.

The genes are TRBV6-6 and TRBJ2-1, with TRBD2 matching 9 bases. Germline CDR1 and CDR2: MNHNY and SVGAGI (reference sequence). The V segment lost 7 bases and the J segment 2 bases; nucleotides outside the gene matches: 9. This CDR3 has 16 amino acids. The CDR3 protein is CASTDGSGGTYNEQFF. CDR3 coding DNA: TGTGCCAGCACCGACGGTAGCGGGGGAACCTACAATGAGCAGTTCTTC.

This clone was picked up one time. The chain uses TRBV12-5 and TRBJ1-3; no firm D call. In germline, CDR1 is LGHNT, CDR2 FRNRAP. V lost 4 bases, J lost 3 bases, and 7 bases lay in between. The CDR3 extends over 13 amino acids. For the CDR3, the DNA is TGTGCTAGTGGTTCCGACATTGGAAACACCATATATTTT. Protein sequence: CASGSDIGNTIYF. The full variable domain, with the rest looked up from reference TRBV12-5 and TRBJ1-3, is DARVTQTPRHKVTEMGQEVTMRCQPILGHNTVFWYRQTMMQGLELLAYFRNRAPLDDSGMPKDRFSAEMPDATLATLKIQPSEPRDSAVYFCASGSDIGNTIYFGEGSWLTVV.

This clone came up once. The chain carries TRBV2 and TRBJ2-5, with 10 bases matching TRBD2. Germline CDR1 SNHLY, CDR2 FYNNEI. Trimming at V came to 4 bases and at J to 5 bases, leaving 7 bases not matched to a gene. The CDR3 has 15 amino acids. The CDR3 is CASSGASGGMETQYF. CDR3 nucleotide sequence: TGTGCCAGCAGTGGGGCTAGCGGGGGAATGGAGACCCAGTACTTC.

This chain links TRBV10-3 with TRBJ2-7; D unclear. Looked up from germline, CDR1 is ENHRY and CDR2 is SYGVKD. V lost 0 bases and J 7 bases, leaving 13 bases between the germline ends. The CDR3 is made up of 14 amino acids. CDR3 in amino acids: CAISESHGVGEQYF. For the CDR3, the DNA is TGTGCCATCAGTGAGTCACATGGAGTCGGTGAGCAGTACTTC.

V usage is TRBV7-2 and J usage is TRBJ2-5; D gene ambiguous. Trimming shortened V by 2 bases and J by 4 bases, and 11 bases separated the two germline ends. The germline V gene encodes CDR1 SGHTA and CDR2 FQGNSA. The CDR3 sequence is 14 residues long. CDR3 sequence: CASSLTEQRETQYF. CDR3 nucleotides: TGTGCCAGCAGCTTAACCGAGCAGCGAGAGACCCAGTACTTC.

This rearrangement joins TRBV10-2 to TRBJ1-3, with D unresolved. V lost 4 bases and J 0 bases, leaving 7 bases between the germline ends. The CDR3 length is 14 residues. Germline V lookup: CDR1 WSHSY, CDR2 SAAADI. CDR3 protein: CASSVSTSGNTIYF. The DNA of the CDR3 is TGCGCCAGCAGTGTCAGTACCTCTGGAAACACCATATATTTT.

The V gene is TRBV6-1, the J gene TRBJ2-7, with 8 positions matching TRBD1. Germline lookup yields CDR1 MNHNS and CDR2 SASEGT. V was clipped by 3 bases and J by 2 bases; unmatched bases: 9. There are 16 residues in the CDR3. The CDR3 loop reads CASSESPWTGTYEQYF. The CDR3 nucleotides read TGTGCCAGCAGTGAGTCCCCTTGGACAGGGACCTACGAGCAGTACTTC.

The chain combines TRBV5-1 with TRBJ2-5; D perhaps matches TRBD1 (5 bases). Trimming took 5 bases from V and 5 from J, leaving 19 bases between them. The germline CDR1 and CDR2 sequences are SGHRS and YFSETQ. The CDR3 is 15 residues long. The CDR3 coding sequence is TGCGCCAGCAGTATAAGGGGCGCCTCGATGGAGACCCAGTACTTC. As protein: CASSIRGASMETQYF.

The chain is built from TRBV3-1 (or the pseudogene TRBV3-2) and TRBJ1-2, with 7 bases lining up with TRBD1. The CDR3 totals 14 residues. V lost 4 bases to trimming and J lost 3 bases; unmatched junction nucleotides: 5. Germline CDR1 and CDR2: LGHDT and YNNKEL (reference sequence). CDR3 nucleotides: TGTGCCAGCAGCCGAATAGGACAGGACTATGGCTACACCTTC. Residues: CASSRIGQDYGYTF.

As DNA, the CDR3 is TGCGCCAGCAGCTTGGCGAGGGGGTCCTCCTACGAGCAGTACTTC. It encodes CASSLARGSSYEQYF. The chain recombines TRBV5-1 with TRBJ2-7; D perhaps matches TRBD1 (6 bases). The CDR3 runs 15 residues. V lost 0 bases and J 0 bases, leaving 10 bases between the germline ends. In germline, CDR1 is SGHRS, CDR2 YFSETQ.